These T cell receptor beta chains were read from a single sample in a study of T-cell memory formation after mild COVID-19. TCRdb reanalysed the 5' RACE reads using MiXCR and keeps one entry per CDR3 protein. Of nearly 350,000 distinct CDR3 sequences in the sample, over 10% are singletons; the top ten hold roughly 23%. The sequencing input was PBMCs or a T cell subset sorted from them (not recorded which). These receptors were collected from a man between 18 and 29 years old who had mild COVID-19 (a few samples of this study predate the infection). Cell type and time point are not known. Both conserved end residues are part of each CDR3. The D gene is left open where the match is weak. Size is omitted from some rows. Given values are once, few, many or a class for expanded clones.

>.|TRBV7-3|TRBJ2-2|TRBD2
TGTGCCAGCGCTAAGCGGGGGGACAACACCGGGGAGCTGTTTTTT
CASAKRGDNTGELFF
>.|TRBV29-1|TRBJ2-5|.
TGCAGCGCCGCCCGGGCAGGGCGAGAGACCCAGTACTTC
CSAARAGRETQYF
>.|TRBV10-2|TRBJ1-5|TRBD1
TGCGCCAGCAGGGACAGGGTAGGTCAGCCCCAGCATTTT
CASRDRVGQPQHF
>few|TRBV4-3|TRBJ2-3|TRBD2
TGCGCCAGCAGCCAAGATAGGCGGGGGGGCACAGATACGCAGTATTTT
CASSQDRRGGTDTQYF
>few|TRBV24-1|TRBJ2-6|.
TGTGCCATCTCAGACGGAGTGGGTTCCTCCTCTGGGGCCAACGTCCTGACTTTC
CAISDGVGSSSGANVLTF
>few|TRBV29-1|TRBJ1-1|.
TGCAGCGCTCTTCTCGTGAACACTGAAGCTTTCTTT
CSALLVNTEAFF
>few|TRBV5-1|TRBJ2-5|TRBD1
TGCGCCAGCAGCCGTGGACAGGGGGAAGAGACCCAGTACTTC
CASSRGQGEETQYF
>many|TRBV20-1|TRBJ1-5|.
TGCAGTGCTAGAGACAGTTATAGCAATCAGCCCCAGCATTTT
CSARDSYSNQPQHF
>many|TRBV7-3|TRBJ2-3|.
TGTGCCAGCAGCTTATGGCGAGATACGCAGTATTTT
CASSLWRDTQYF
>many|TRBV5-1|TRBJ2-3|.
TGCGCCAGCAGCTTCGAGGGGCGCACAGATACGCAGTATTTT
CASSFEGRTDTQYF
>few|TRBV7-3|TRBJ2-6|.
TGTGCCAGCAGCCAGGGTGGAGCTGGGGCCAACGTCCTGACTTTC
CASSQGGAGANVLTF
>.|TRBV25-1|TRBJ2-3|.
TGTGCCAGGAGCCAGGGTGCAGATACGCAGTATTTT
CARSQGADTQYF
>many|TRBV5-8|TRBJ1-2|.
TGTGCCAGCGAACCCCGGACGGCCAACTATGGCTACACCTTC
CASEPRTANYGYTF
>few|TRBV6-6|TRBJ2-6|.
TGTGCCAGCAGTTACCGGGTATCAGGGGCCAACGTCCTGACTTTC
CASSYRVSGANVLTF
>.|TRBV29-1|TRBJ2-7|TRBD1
TGCAGCGCCGGGACAGCTGCCTACGAGCAGTACTTC
CSAGTAAYEQYF
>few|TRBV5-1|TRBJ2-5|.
TGCGCCAGCAGCTTGGCCCCGGGCGGGACCCAGTACTTC
CASSLAPGGTQYF
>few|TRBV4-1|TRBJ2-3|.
TGCGCCAGCAGCCAAGTTGGGCCCACAGATACGCAGTATTTT
CASSQVGPTDTQYF
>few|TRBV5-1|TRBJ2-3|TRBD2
TGCGCCAGCAGCTTGGCGGCTAGCGGGGGCACAGATACGCAGTATTTT
CASSLAASGGTDTQYF
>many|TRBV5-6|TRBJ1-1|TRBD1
TGTGCCAGCAGCTTGGTCGGGACAGGGGGCGCGGAGGCTTTCTTT
CASSLVGTGGAEAFF
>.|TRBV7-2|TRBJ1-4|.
TGTGCCAGCAGCTTAGCAGGAGTCATGTGGGAAAAACTGTTTTTT
CASSLAGVMWEKLFF
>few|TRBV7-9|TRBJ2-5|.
TGTGCCAGCGGGCAGGCGTCTCAGTACTTC
CASGQASQYF
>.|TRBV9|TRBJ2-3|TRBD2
TGTGCCAGCAGCCCCGGGAGGGCGACCACAGATACGCAGTATTTT
CASSPGRATTDTQYF
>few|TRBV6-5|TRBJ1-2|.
TGTGCCAGCACTACAGGGTGGATTGGCTACACCTTC
CASTTGWIGYTF
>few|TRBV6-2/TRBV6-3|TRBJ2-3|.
TGTGCCAGCAGTTACCCAGAGACAGATACGCAGTATTTT
CASSYPETDTQYF
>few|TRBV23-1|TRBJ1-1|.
TGCGCCAGCAGTACCAGAGGCCGGGGTTCCGAGGCCACTGAAGCTTTCTTT
CASSTRGRGSEATEAFF
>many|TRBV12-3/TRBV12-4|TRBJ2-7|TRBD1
TGTGCCAGCAGCCATGACAGGGGGCACTACGAGCAGTACTTC
CASSHDRGHYEQYF
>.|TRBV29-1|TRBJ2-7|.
TGCAGCGCCGGAGGGGGAGAGTACGAGCAGTACTTC
CSAGGGEYEQYF
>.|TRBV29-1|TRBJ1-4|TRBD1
TGCAGCGCCTCAGGGGGTTGGACAACTAATGAAAAACTGTTTTTT
CSASGGWTTNEKLFF
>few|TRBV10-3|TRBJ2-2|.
TGTGCCATCAGCTTTGGGGTTACCGGGGAGCTGTTTTTT
CAISFGVTGELFF
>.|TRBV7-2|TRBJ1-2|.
TGTGCCAGCAGCTTGTCGACCGATGGCTACACCTTC
CASSLSTDGYTF
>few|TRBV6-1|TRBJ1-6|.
TGTGCCAGCATAGGGACACCTAATTCACCCCTCCACTTT
CASIGTPNSPLHF
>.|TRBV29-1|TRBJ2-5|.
TGCAGCGTTGACAGGATGGAAGAGACCCAGTACTTC
CSVDRMEETQYF
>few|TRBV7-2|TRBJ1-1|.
TGTGCCAGCAGCTGGGGGGGCGGGGTGAACACTGAAGCTTTCTTT
CASSWGGGVNTEAFF
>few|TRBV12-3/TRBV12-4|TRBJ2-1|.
TGTGCCAGCAGCCCGATTCGGGGCAATGAGCAGTTCTTC
CASSPIRGNEQFF
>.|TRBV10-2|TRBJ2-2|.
TGCGCCAGCAGTGAAGTCGGGAGACCCCCCGGGGAGCTGTTTTTT
CASSEVGRPPGELFF
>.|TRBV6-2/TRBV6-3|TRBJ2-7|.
TGTGCCAGCAACCCGAGGGACGGATCCTCCTACGAGCAGTACTTC
CASNPRDGSSYEQYF
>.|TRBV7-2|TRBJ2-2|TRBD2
TGTGCCAGCAGCCGACGACTAGCGGGGGGCGGGAACACCGGGGAGCTGTTTTTT
CASSRRLAGGGNTGELFF
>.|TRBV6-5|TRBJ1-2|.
TGTGCCAGCAGTGCGCCGAGTAGCTATGGCTACACCTTC
CASSAPSSYGYTF
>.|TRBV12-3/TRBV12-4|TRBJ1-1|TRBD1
TGTGCCAGCTGTGACGACAGGGGGACTGAAGCTTTCTTT
CASCDDRGTEAFF
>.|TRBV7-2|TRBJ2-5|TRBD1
TGTGCCAGCAGCTCTTGGACAGGGGGCGGAGAGACCCAGTACTTC
CASSSWTGGGETQYF
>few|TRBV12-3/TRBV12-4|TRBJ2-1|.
TGTGCCAGCAGTCCGGGCGGGGTTGGGTCCTACAATGAGCAGTTCTTC
CASSPGGVGSYNEQFF
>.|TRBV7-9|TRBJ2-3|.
TGTGCCAGCAGCTCAACCGACAGGGAGGCAGATACGCAGTATTTT
CASSSTDREADTQYF
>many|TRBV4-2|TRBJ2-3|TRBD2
TGTGCCAGCAGCCAAGATGGGGGGAGGGCAGATACGCAGTATTTT
CASSQDGGRADTQYF
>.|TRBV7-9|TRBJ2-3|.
TGTGCCAGCAGCTTAGCGGGGCAGCCCAGGGGTACGCAGTATTTT
CASSLAGQPRGTQYF
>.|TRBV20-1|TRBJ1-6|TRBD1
TGCAGTGCTGAGGACAGGGAGGTCTCACCCCTCCACTTT
CSAEDREVSPLHF
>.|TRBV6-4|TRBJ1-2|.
TGTGCCAGCAAGGACCCGGCGGGTTATGGCTACACCTTC
CASKDPAGYGYTF
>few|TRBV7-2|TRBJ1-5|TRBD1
TGTGCCAGCAGCTGGTCGGGACAGGCTAATCAGCCCCAGCATTTT
CASSWSGQANQPQHF
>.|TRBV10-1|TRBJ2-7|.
TGCGCCAGCAGTGTTGGGGGCCGCTCCTACGAGCAGTACTTC
CASSVGGRSYEQYF
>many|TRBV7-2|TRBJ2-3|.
TGTGCCAGCAGCTTACAGGCTAGTGCAGATACGCAGTATTTT
CASSLQASADTQYF
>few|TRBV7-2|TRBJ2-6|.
TGTGCCAGCAGCTTAGGGGGGAACTCTGGGGCCAACGTCCTGACTTTC
CASSLGGNSGANVLTF
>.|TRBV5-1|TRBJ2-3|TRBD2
TGCGCCAGCAGCGAAAAACCGGGACTAGCGGGGGGTACGCAGTATTTT
CASSEKPGLAGGTQYF